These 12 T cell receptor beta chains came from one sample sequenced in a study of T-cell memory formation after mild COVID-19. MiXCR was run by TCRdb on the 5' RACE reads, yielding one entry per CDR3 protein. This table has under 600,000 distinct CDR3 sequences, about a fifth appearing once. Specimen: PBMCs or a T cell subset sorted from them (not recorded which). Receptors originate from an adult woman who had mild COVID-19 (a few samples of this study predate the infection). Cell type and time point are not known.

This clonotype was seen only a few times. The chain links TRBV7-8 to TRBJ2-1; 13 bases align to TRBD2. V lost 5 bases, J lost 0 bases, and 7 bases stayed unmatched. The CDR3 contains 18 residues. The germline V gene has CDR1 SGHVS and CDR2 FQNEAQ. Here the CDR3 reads CASSARTSGSLSYNEQFF. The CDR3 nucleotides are TGTGCCAGCAGCGCTAGGACTAGCGGGAGCCTCTCCTACAATGAGCAGTTCTTC.

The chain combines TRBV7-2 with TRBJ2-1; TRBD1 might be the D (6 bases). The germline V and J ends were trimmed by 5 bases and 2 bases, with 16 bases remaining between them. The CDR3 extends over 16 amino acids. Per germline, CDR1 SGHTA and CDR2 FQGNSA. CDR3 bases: TGTGCCAGCAGCCTCAACAGGGTTGGGACCTACAATGAGCAGTTCTTC. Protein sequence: CASSLNRVGTYNEQFF.

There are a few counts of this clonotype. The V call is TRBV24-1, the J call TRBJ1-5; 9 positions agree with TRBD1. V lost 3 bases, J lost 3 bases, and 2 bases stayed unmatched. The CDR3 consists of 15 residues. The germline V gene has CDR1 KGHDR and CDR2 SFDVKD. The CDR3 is CATSDRTGANQPQHF. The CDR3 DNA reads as TGTGCCACCAGTGATCGGACAGGGGCCAATCAGCCCCAGCATTTT.

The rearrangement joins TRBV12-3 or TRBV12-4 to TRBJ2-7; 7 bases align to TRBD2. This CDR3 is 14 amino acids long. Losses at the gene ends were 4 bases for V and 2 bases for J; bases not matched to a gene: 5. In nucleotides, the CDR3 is TGTGCCAGCAGTTCCCTCCTAGCGGCCTACGAGCAGTACTTC. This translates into CASSSLLAAYEQYF.

The CDR3 DNA is TGTGCCAGCAGCTCCGGGACCGGCGAGCAGTACTTC. This codes for CASSSGTGEQYF. The genes are TRBV7-9 and TRBJ2-7, with D perhaps given as TRBD1 or TRBD2 (5 bases each). Per germline, CDR1 SEHNR and CDR2 FQNEAQ (reference sequence). This CDR3 has 12 amino acids. The V and J ends lost 4 bases and 6 bases respectively, with 10 bases between them.

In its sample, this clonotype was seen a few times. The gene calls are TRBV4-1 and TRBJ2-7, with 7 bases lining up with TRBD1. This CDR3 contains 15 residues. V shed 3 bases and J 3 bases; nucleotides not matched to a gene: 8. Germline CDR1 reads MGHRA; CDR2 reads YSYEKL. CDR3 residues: CASSQIQGRDYEQYF. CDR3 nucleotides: TGCGCCAGCAGCCAGATACAGGGGCGAGACTACGAGCAGTACTTC.

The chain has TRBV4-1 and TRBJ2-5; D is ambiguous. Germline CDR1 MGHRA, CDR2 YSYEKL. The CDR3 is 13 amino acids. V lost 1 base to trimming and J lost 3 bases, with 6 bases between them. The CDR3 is CASSQGLKETQYF. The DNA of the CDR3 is TGCGCCAGCAGCCAAGGTTTAAAAGAGACCCAGTACTTC.

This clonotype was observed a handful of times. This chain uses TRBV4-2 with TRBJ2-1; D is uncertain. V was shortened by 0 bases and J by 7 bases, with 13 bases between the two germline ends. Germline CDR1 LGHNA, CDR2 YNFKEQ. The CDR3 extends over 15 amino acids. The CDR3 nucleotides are TGTGCCAGCAGCCAAGATTTTTTTGGTGCGAATGAGCAGTTCTTC. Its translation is CASSQDFFGANEQFF.

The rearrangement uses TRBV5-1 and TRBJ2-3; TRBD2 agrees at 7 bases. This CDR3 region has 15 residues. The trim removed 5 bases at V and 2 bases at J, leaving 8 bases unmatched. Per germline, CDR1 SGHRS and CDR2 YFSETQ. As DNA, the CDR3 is TGCGCCAGCAGTCAAAAGACTAGCCCCACAGATACGCAGTATTTT. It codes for CASSQKTSPTDTQYF. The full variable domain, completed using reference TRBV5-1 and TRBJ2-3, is KAGVTQTPRYLIKTRGQQVTLSCSPISGHRSVSWYQQTPGQGLQFLFEYFSETQRNKGNFPGRFSGRQFSNSRSEMNVSTLELGDSALYLCASSQKTSPTDTQYFGPGTRLTVL.

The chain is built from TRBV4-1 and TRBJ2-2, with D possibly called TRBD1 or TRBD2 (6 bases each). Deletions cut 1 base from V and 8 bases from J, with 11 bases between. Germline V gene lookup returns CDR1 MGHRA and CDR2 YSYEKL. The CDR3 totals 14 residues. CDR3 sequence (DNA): TGCGCCAGCAGCCAAGGGGGGGCCGTGGGGGAGCTGTTTTTT. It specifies CASSQGGAVGELFF.

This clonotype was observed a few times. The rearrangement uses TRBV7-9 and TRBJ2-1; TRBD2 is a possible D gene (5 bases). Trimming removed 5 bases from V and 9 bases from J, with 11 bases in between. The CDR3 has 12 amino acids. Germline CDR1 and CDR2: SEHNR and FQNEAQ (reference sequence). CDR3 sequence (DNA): TGTGCCAGCAGCCTAAACCGGGGTGAGCAGTTCTTC. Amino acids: CASSLNRGEQFF. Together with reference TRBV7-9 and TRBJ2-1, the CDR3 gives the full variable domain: DTGVSQNPRHKITKRGQNVTFRCDPISEHNRLYWYRQTLGQGPEFLTYFQNEAQLEKSRLLSDRFSAERPKGSFSTLEIQRTEQGDSAMYLCASSLNRGEQFFGPGTRLTVL.

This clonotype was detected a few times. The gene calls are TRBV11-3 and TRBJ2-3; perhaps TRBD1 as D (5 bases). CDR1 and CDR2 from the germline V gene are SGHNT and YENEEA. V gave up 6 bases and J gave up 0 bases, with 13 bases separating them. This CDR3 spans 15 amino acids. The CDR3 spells CASSSSGWSTDTQYF. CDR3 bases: TGTGCCAGCAGTTCCTCAGGGTGGAGCACAGATACGCAGTATTTT.